This T cell receptor (beta chain) was observed in a study of blood T cell repertoires in COVID-19. Measured with immunoSEQ multiplex PCR; TCRdb has only the in-frame clones, and not every one. The table records 430,000 or so clones, around 90% of them present only once. The Seattle patients joined while their infection was active and were tracked longitudinally afterward. Germline-derived CDR1 and CDR2 are LNHDA and SQIVND (reference sequence). CDR3 size: 15 residues. V was clipped by 6 bases and J by 2 bases; unmatched bases: 6. Sequencing input: peripheral blood. The chain is built from TRBV19 and TRBJ2-1, with 8 bases matching TRBD1. The receptor was isolated from a young man with COVID-19, enrolled during active disease. In DNA form, the CDR3 reads TGTGCCAGTAGGGACGGGACAGGCACCTACAATGAGCAGTTCTTC. Protein sequence: CASRDGTGTYNEQFF.